Below, 28 T cell receptor beta chains from the same sample are listed, as sequenced in a study of T cells after yellow fever vaccination. TCRdb passed the 5' RACE reads through MiXCR, listing each CDR3 protein once. The data show about 340,000 distinct CDR3 sequences, roughly an eighth seen once. Sample: CD4+ T cells sorted from PBMCs, taken 15 days after the yellow fever booster vaccination. The receptor source for this set is a man between 18 and 35 years old who received the YFV17D yellow fever vaccine.

J is TRBJ1-2 and V is TRBV5-1; D might be TRBD1 (5 bases). This CDR3 region has 16 residues. V shed 7 bases and J shed 8 bases, with 27 bases lying between them. Germline V gene lookup returns CDR1 SGHRS and CDR2 YFSETQ. This CDR3 is CASGAGPATSAGGYTF. CDR3 coding DNA: TGCGCCAGCGGTGCCGGCCCTGCAACCTCGGCAGGGGGCTACACCTTC. The full variable domain, rest sourced from reference TRBV5-1 and TRBJ1-2, is KAGVTQTPRYLIKTRGQQVTLSCSPISGHRSVSWYQQTPGQGLQFLFEYFSETQRNKGNFPGRFSGRQFSNSRSEMNVSTLELGDSALYLCASGAGPATSAGGYTFGSGTRLTVV.

In its sample, this clonotype was seen many times. The genes are TRBV7-6 and TRBJ2-3; D unclear. This CDR3 contains 13 residues. With 1 base removed from V and 3 bases from J, the gap between germline ends came to 5 bases. The germline gives CDR1 SGHVS, CDR2 FNYEAQ. CDR3 sequence reads: CASSLVRTDTQYF. The DNA of the CDR3 is TGTGCCAGCAGCTTAGTCAGGACAGATACGCAGTATTTT.

V is TRBV7-9 and J is TRBJ2-1; TRBD2 aligns across 8 bases. Trimming removed 2 bases from V and 7 bases from J; junction bases left unmatched: 4. Germline CDR1 is SEHNR and CDR2 is FQNEAQ (reference sequence). The CDR3 covers 14 residues. The CDR3 DNA sequence: TGTGCCAGCAGCTTAAGGCGGGGGGTAAATGAGCAGTTCTTC. Translating gives CASSLRRGVNEQFF.

The table lists this clonotype with many counts. The V gene is TRBV12-3 or TRBV12-4, the J gene TRBJ1-1; D not resolved. The CDR3 has 12 residues. Trimming pared 1 base from V and 6 bases from J, leaving 6 bases between. The CDR3 reads CASSLVGSEAFF. The CDR3 DNA reads as TGTGCCAGCAGTTTAGTGGGGTCTGAAGCTTTCTTT.

The chain is built from TRBV9 and TRBJ2-5, with 7 bases fitting TRBD2. The CDR3 sequence is 15 residues long. The V gene end was trimmed by 6 bases and the J gene end by 0 bases; junction bases not matched to a gene: 8. In germline, CDR1 is SGDLS, CDR2 YYNGEE. CDR3 protein: CASTSRGGYQETQYF. DNA for the CDR3: TGTGCCAGCACCTCTAGGGGAGGGTACCAAGAGACCCAGTACTTC. Supplemented by reference TRBV9 and TRBJ2-5, the full variable domain reads DSGVTQTPKHLITATGQRVTLRCSPRSGDLSVYWYQQSLDQGLQFLIQYYNGEERAKGNILERFSAQQFPDLHSELNLSSLELGDSALYFCASTSRGGYQETQYFGPGTRLLVL.

This rearrangement joins TRBV20-1 to TRBJ2-7; D is ambiguous. This CDR3 has 13 residues. Trimming left V 1 base short and J 6 bases short, with 13 bases between. Germline CDR1 reads DFQATT; CDR2 reads SNEGSKA (reference sequence). CDR3 coding DNA: TGCAGTGCTAGAGGCCAGCAACCAGGCGAGCAGTACTTC. Residues: CSARGQQPGEQYF.

The chain recombines TRBV12-3 or TRBV12-4 with TRBJ2-3; TRBD2 aligns across 16 bases. The CDR3 has 18 amino acids. J was trimmed by 0 bases and V by 6 bases; bases with no gene match: 6. CDR3 region: CASRYPGLAGGSTDTQYF. In DNA form, the CDR3 reads TGTGCCAGCAGATATCCGGGACTAGCGGGGGGGAGCACAGATACGCAGTATTTT.

This clonotype appeared a few times. V usage is TRBV24-1 and J usage is TRBJ2-3; D gene ambiguous. Per the germline V gene, CDR1 is KGHDR and CDR2 is SFDVKD. This CDR3 comprises 15 residues. With 4 bases removed from V and 6 bases from J, the gap between germline ends came to 16 bases. The CDR3 coding sequence is TGTGCCACCAGTGACCCGACCGTCTTTGGGGATACGCAGTATTTT. The encoded protein is CATSDPTVFGDTQYF.

The V call is TRBV6-1, the J call TRBJ1-6; D is unresolved. Between the trimmed V and J ends, which lost 2 bases and 7 bases, there was a span of 15 bases. The CDR3 runs 16 residues. The V gene's germline CDR1 is MNHNS and CDR2 SASEGT. This CDR3 reads CASSEHLGYRNSPLHF. CDR3 bases: TGTGCCAGCAGTGAACACCTAGGGTATAGAAATTCACCCCTCCACTTT.

Only a few counts were recorded for this clonotype. The CDR3 protein is CASYAGGDTQYF. CDR3 sequence (DNA): TGTGCCAGCTACGCGGGGGGAGATACGCAGTATTTT. This rearrangement joins TRBV12-3 or TRBV12-4 to TRBJ2-3; 8 bases fit TRBD2. V shed 8 bases, J shed 5 bases, and the junction held 3 bases outside the gene matches. This CDR3 has 12 residues.

This clonotype was counted a few times. The chain links TRBV3-1 to TRBJ1-1; D remains ambiguous. The CDR3 contains 12 residues. Deletions cut 1 base from V and 5 bases from J, with 5 bases between. From germline, CDR1 is LGHDT and CDR2 YNNKEL (reference sequence). The chain's CDR3 is CASSQVDTEAFF. The CDR3 bases are TGTGCCAGCAGCCAAGTGGATACTGAAGCTTTCTTT.

This chain uses TRBV6-5 with TRBJ1-1; D ambiguous. The V gene lost 3 bases and the J gene lost 1 base, with 15 bases spanning the gap. This CDR3 is built from 16 residues. The germline V gene has CDR1 MNHEY and CDR2 SVGAGI. CDR3 sequence: CASSYSIGRGNTEAFF. Written as DNA, the CDR3 is TGTGCCAGCAGTTATAGTATAGGGCGTGGGAACACTGAAGCTTTCTTT.

This clonotype has at least ten counts. This chain connects TRBV7-2 to TRBJ2-7; tentatively, D is TRBD1 (6 bases). The germline V gene has CDR1 SGHTA and CDR2 FQGNSA. The CDR3 extends over 13 amino acids. Trimming left V 5 bases short and J 9 bases short, with 17 bases between. The CDR3 protein is CASSAHRDTGQYV. CDR3 bases: TGTGCCAGCAGCGCACACCGGGACACCGGGCAGTACGTC.

This clonotype was counted only a few times. This chain connects TRBV28 to TRBJ2-5; 10 bases are a match to TRBD2. With 10 bases clipped from V and 6 bases from J, the junction kept 14 bases outside the gene matches. CDR1 and CDR2 (germline): MDHEN, SYDVKM. This CDR3 has 15 amino acids. This CDR3 reads CATVAGGIPRKTQYF. CDR3 DNA: TGTGCCACTGTAGCGGGGGGAATCCCCCGGAAGACCCAGTACTTC.

The chain carries TRBV20-1 and TRBJ1-2; D uncertain. The CDR3 loop spans 13 amino acids. The germline V gene has CDR1 DFQATT and CDR2 SNEGSKA (reference sequence). With 2 bases removed from V and 8 bases from J, the gap between germline ends came to 15 bases. In nucleotides, the CDR3 is TGCAGTGCTAGAACAATAGGGCTGTGGGGCTACACCTTC. It encodes CSARTIGLWGYTF.

The chain links TRBV27 to TRBJ1-4, with 7 bases identical to TRBD1. Germline V CDR1 and CDR2: MNHEY, SMNVEV (reference sequence). Trimming removed 1 base from V and 11 bases from J; junction bases left unmatched: 4. The CDR3 totals 13 residues. The DNA for the CDR3 is TGTGCCAGCAGTTTATACAGGGGTCGGAAACTGTTTTTT. The encoded protein is CASSLYRGRKLFF.

The sample holds a few counts of this clonotype. The V gene is TRBV24-1, the J gene TRBJ2-3, with D unclear. Looked up from germline, CDR1 is KGHDR and CDR2 is SFDVKD. Trimming removed 5 bases from V and 4 bases from J, with 9 bases in between. This CDR3 region has 13 residues. CDR3 region: CATSAFWADTQYF. The CDR3 DNA sequence: TGTGCCACCAGTGCTTTTTGGGCAGATACGCAGTATTTT.

V gene TRBV7-2 combines with J gene TRBJ2-1, with 13 bases aligning to TRBD2. From germline, CDR1 is SGHTA and CDR2 FQGNSA. CDR3 length: 17 residues. Trimming cost V 3 bases and J 4 bases; bases outside gene matches: 6. CDR3 nucleotide sequence: TGTGCCAGCAGCTTCTTACGGACTAGCGGGGGATACAATGAGCAGTTCTTC. It is translated as CASSFLRTSGGYNEQFF.

The J gene is TRBJ1-1, the V gene TRBV7-9; tentative D call: TRBD1 (5 bases). V was cut by 6 bases and J by 0 bases, with 11 bases left in between. The V gene's germline CDR1 is SEHNR and CDR2 FQNEAQ (reference sequence). The CDR3 is 14 amino acids. The CDR3 DNA reads as TGTGCCAGCAGACCGACAGCCATGAACACTGAAGCTTTCTTT. It codes for CASRPTAMNTEAFF.

This clonotype appeared a few times. V usage is TRBV2 and J usage is TRBJ2-1; a weak D match, TRBD2 (6 bases). The CDR3 totals 12 residues. With 3 bases removed from V and 13 bases from J, the gap between germline ends came to 13 bases. Germline V CDR1 and CDR2: SNHLY, FYNNEI. The CDR3 DNA is TGTGCCAGCAGTGAGGGGACTTCACGCCAGTTCTTC. This sequence encodes CASSEGTSRQFF.

This clonotype was seen a handful of times. This sequence joins TRBV24-1 and TRBJ1-2; D call uncertain. Germline V CDR1 and CDR2: KGHDR, SFDVKD. Between the trimmed V and J ends, which lost 9 bases and 5 bases, there was a span of 30 bases. The length of the CDR3 is 18 residues. The CDR3 DNA reads as TGTGCCACCTTGCGGTTGAAGGGTCGACGAAAAGGGAAGTATGGCTACACCTTC. It is translated as CATLRLKGRRKGKYGYTF.

The chain has TRBV10-3 and TRBJ1-5; no clear D gene. V lost 3 bases and J 3 bases, leaving 9 bases between the germline ends. The CDR3 extends over 14 amino acids. Germline CDR1 and CDR2: ENHRY and SYGVKD. CDR3 in DNA: TGTGCCATCAGTGACGGTCGGTCCAATCAGCCCCAGCATTTT. Its protein product is CAISDGRSNQPQHF.

This clonotype was counted at least ten times. The V call is TRBV12-3 or TRBV12-4, the J call TRBJ2-7, with D unclear. With 6 bases removed from V and 4 bases from J, the gap between germline ends came to 7 bases. This CDR3 contains 11 residues. The CDR3 protein is CASSPRYEQYF. CDR3 bases: TGTGCCAGCAGCCCCCGTTACGAGCAGTACTTC.

The rearrangement joins TRBV3-1 to TRBJ1-6; weak D call: TRBD1 (5 bases). The germline V gene has CDR1 LGHDT and CDR2 YNNKEL (reference sequence). The CDR3 has 15 residues. V lost 0 bases to trimming and J lost 10 bases, with 13 bases between them. The CDR3 reads CASSQDRAGRSPLHF. In nucleotides, the CDR3 is TGTGCCAGCAGCCAAGATCGCGCGGGGCGGTCACCCCTCCACTTT.

V gene TRBV15 combines with J gene TRBJ1-5; perhaps TRBD1 as D (5 bases). The CDR3 spans 15 residues. Trimming removed 4 bases from V and 1 base from J, with 11 bases in between. Germline CDR1 and CDR2: LNHNV and YYDKDF (reference sequence). The CDR3 here is CATSTGTGSNQPQHF. The CDR3 bases are TGTGCCACCAGCACAGGGACGGGAAGCAATCAGCCCCAGCATTTT.

This clonotype was seen just once. The J gene is TRBJ1-1, the V gene TRBV7-2; tentative D call: TRBD1 (5 bases). Trimming removed 2 bases at V and 11 bases at J, with 18 bases between. The CDR3 runs to 14 residues. Germline V gene lookup returns CDR1 SGHTA and CDR2 FQGNSA. The CDR3 is CASSLSMATRGAFF. In DNA form, the CDR3 reads TGTGCCAGCAGCTTATCTATGGCTACGCGGGGGGCTTTCTTT.

The chain joins TRBV3-1 to TRBJ1-1, with D perhaps matching TRBD1 (6 bases). The germline V gene has CDR1 LGHDT and CDR2 YNNKEL (reference sequence). Trimming took 0 bases from V and 8 from J, leaving 16 bases between them. CDR3 length: 15 amino acids. CDR3 nucleotide sequence: TGTGCCAGCAGCCAAGATAATGTGGCTACAGGGGAAGCTTTCTTT. Translation gives CASSQDNVATGEAFF.

A few counts support this clonotype. The rearrangement joins TRBV11-3 to TRBJ2-4; no reliable D call. Germline V lookup: CDR1 SGHNT, CDR2 YENEEA. Trimming shortened V by 1 base and J by 2 bases, and 9 bases separated the two germline ends. This CDR3 is 15 amino acids long. The CDR3, as DNA: TGTGCCAGCAGCTTAGGGCTTGGGACCAAAAACATTCAGTACTTC. Translated: CASSLGLGTKNIQYF.